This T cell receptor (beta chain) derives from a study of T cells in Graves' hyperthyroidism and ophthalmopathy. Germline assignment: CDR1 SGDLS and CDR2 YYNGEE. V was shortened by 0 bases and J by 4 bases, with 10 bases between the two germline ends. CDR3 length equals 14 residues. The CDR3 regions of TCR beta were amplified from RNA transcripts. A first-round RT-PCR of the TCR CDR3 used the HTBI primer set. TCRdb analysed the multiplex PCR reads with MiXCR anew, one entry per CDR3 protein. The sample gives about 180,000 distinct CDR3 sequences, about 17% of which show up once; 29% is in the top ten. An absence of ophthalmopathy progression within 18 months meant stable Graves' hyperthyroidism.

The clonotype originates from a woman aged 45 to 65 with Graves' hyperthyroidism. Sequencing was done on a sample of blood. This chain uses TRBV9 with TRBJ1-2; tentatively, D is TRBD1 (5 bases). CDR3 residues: CASSVVGVGYGYTF. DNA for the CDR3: TGTGCCAGCAGCGTAGTAGGGGTTGGCTATGGCTACACCTTC.